This T cell receptor beta chain comes out of a study of cytomegalovirus exposure and HLA in healthy donors. Findings of the study overall: Later analysis revealed greater clonal expansion in HLA-associated TCR beta chains than in equally common others. When analyzed later, a missense DCLRE1C variant was found to be linked to TCR beta V- and J-gene trimming. Earlier analysis yielded a pattern in which most TCR beta V segments were productive about 87% or about 30% of the time. Confirmation in vitro established that a few CMV-associated chains were specific for CMV antigens.

V was pared by 3 bases and J by 4 bases, with 9 bases of the junction left unmatched. The CDR3 length is 15 residues. Germline V gives CDR1 SEHNR, CDR2 FQNEAQ (reference sequence). PCR employed 60 Vbeta and 13 Jbeta primers. The table came from immunoSEQ multiplex PCR; TCRdb's copy has only in-frame clones and leaves some out. The sample has 95,000 to 110,000 clones, around 9.1% seen once. Worth noting for this clone: Its specificity is unknown.

The source material was PBMCs. This sequence originates from a man between 35 and 55 years old in good health and CMV-seropositive. This rearrangement joins TRBV7-9 to TRBJ2-7, with 7 bases identical to TRBD1. The CDR3 DNA follows: TGTGCCAGCAGCTTTGACTCCGGGACAGTATACGAGCAGTACTTC. It codes for CASSFDSGTVYEQYF.